This T cell receptor (beta chain) was obtained from a study of blood T cells in healthy people across ages. Findings of the study overall: A greater number of naive CD4+ cells and higher diversity distinguished long-lived donors from aged donors.

This clonotype was found a few times. What it recognizes is unknown. A J-beta primer mix and a sample-barcoded 5' primer were used in a second PCR of about 7 to 11 cycles. One entry per CDR3 protein, called by TCRdb with MiXCR from the 5' RACE reads. The data hold hundreds of thousands of distinct CDR3 sequences, with roughly 25% observed a single time. V lost 2 bases and J lost 8, with 12 bases in between. This CDR3 spans 14 amino acids. CDR1 and CDR2 (germline): MDHEN, SYDVKM. They isolated at least 6 million PBMCs from each sample. The data were also submitted as part of a second study, on T cells of mothers and their children. From that paper: A few healthy Caucasian mothers and their six children were the donors.

This chain joins TRBV28 and TRBJ1-4, with D tentatively TRBD1 (5 bases). Sample: blood. The source is a boy aged 10-17 years in good health. DNA of the CDR3: TGTGCCAGCAGTTTAGGGGGGGTATCGGAAAAACTGTTTTTT. The encoded protein is CASSLGGVSEKLFF.